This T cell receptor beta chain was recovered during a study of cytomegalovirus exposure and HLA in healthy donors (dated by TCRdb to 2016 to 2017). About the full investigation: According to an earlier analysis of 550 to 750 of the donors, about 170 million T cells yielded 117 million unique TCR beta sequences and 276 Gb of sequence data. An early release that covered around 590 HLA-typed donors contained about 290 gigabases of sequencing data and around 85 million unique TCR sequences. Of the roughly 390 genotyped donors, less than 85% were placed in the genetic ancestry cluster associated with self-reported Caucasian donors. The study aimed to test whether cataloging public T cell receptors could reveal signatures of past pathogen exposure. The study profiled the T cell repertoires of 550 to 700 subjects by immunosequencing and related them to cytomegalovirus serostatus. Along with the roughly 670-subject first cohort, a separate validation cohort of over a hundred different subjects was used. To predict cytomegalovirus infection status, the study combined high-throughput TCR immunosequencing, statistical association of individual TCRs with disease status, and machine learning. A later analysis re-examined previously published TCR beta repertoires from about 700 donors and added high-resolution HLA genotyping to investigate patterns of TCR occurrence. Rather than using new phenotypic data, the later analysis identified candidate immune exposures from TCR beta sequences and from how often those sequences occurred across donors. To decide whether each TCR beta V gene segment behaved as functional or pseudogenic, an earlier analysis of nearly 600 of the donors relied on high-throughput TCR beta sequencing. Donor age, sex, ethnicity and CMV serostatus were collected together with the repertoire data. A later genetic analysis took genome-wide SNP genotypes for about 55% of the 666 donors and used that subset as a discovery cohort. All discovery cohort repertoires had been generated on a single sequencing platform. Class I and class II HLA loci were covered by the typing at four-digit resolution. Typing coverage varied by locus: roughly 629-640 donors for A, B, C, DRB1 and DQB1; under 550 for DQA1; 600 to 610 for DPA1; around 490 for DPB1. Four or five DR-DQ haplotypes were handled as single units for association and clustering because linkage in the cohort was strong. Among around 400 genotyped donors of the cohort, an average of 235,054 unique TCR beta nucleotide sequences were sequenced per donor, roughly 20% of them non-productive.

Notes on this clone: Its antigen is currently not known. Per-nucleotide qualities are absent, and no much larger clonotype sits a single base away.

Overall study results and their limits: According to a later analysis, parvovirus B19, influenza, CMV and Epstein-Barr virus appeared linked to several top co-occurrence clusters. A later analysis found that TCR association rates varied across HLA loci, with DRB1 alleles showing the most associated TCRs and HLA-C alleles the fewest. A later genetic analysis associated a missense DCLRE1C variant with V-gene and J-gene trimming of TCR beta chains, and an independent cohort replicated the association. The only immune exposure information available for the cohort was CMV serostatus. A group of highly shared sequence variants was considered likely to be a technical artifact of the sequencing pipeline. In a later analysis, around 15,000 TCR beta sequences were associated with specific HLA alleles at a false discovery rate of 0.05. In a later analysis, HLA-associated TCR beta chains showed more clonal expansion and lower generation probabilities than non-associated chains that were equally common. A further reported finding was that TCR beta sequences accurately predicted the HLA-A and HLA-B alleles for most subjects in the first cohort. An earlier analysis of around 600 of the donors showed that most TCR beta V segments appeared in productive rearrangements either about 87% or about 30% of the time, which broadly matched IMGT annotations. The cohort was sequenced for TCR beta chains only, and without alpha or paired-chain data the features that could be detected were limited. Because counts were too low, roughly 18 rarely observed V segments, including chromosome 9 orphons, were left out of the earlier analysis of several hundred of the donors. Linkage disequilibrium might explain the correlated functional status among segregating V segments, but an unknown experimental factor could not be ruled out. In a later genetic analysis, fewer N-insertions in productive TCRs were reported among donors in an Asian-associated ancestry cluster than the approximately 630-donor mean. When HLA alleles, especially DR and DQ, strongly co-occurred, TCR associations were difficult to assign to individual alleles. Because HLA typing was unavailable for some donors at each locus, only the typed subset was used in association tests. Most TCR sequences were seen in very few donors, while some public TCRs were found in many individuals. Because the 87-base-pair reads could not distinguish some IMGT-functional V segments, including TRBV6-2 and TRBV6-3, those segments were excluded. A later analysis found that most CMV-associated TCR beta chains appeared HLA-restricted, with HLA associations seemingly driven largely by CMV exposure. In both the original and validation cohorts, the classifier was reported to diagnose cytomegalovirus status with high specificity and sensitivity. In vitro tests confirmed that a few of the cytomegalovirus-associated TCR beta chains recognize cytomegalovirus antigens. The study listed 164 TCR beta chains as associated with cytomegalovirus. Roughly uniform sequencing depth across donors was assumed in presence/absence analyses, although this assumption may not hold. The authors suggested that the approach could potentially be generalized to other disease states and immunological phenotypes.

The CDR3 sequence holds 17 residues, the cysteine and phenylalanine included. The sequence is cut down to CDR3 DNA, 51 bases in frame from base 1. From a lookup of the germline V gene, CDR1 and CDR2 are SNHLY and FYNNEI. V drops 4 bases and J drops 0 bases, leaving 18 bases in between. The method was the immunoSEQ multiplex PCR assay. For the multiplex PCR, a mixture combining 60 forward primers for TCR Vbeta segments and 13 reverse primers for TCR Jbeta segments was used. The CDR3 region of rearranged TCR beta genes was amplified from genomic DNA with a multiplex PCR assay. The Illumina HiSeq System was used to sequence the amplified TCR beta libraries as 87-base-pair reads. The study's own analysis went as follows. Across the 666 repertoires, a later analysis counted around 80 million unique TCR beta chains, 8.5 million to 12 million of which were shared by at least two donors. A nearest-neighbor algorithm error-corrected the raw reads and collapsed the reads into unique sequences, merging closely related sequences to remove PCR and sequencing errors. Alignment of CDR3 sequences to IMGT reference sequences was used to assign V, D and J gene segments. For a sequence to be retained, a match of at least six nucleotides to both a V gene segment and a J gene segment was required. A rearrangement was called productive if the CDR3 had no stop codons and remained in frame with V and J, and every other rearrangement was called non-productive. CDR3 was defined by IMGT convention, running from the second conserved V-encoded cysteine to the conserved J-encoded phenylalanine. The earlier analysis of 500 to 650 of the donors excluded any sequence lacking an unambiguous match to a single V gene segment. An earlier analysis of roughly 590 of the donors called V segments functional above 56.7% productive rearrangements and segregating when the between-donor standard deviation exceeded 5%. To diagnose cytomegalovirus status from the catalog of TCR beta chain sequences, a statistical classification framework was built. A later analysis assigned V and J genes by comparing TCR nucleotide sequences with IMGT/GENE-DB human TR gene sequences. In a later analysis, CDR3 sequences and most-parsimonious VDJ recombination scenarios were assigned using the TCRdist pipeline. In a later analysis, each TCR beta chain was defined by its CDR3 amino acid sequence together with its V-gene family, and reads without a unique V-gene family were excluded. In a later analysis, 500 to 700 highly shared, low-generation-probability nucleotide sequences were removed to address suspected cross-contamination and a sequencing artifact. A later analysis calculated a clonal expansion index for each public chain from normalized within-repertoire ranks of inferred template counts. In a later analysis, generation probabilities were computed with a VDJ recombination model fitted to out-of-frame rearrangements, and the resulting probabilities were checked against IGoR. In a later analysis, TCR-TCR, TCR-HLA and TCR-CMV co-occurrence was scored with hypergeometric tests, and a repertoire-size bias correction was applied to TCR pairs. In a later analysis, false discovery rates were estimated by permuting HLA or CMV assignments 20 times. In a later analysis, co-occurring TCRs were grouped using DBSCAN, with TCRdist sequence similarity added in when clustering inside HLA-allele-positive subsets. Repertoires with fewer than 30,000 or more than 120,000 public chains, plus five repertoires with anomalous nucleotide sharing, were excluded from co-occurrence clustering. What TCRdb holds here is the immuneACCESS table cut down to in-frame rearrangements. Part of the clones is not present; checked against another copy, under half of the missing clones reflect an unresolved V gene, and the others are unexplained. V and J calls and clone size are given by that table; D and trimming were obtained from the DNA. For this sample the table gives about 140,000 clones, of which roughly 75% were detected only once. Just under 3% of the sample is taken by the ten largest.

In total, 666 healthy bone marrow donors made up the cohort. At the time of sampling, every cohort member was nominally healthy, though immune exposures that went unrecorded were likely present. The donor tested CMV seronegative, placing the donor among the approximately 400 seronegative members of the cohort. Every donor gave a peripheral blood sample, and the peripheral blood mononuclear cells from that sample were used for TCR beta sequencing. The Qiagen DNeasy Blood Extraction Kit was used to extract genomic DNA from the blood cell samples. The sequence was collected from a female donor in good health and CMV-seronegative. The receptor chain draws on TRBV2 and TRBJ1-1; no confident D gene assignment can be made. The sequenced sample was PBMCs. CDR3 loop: CASSGRGRADMNTEAFF. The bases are TGTGCCAGCAGTGGACGGGGAAGGGCTGACATGAACACTGAAGCTTTCTTT.